This record concerns one T cell receptor (beta chain) sequence. Its antigen is still unknown. Base-call qualities are not available, and no considerably larger clone is one nucleotide away. The library came from the immunoSEQ multiplex PCR assay. For the multiplex PCR, a mixture combining 60 forward primers for TCR Vbeta segments and 13 reverse primers for TCR Jbeta segments was used. The CDR3 region of rearranged TCR beta genes was amplified from genomic DNA by a multiplex PCR assay. On the Illumina HiSeq System, the amplified TCR beta libraries were sequenced as 87-base-pair reads. The published analysis was carried out like this. A later analysis tallied roughly 76 million unique TCR beta chains across the 700 or so repertoires, and about 10 million of those chains were shared by two or more donors. A nearest-neighbor algorithm error-corrected the raw reads and collapsed the reads into unique sequences, merging closely related sequences to remove PCR and sequencing errors. CDR3 sequences were aligned to IMGT reference sequences to assign V, D and J gene segments. For a sequence to be retained, a match of at least six nucleotides to both a V gene segment and a J gene segment was required. A rearrangement was called productive if the CDR3 had no stop codons and remained in frame with V and J, and every other rearrangement was called non-productive. CDR3 was defined according to IMGT convention as the region running from the second conserved V-encoded cysteine to the conserved J-encoded phenylalanine. The earlier analysis of 450 to 750 of the donors excluded any sequence lacking an unambiguous match to a single V gene segment. An earlier analysis of a few hundred of the donors classified V segments as functional when productive rearrangements were above 56.7% and as segregating when the standard deviation between donors was above 5%. A statistical classification framework was built for diagnosing cytomegalovirus status from the catalog of TCR beta chain sequences. In a later analysis, V and J genes were assigned by comparing TCR nucleotide sequences against IMGT/GENE-DB human TR gene sequences. A later analysis assigned CDR3 sequences and most-parsimonious VDJ recombination scenarios with the TCRdist pipeline. In a later analysis, every TCR beta chain was defined by the combination of its CDR3 amino acid sequence and its V-gene family, and reads without a unique V-gene family were dropped. As a way to deal with suspected cross-contamination and a sequencing artifact, a later analysis dropped approximately 570 nucleotide sequences that were highly shared and had low generation probability. In a later analysis, a clonal expansion index was calculated for each public chain from normalized within-repertoire ranks of inferred template counts. In a later analysis, generation probabilities were computed using a VDJ recombination model fitted to out-of-frame rearrangements, and the results were checked against IGoR. Hypergeometric tests were used in a later analysis to score TCR-TCR, TCR-HLA and TCR-CMV co-occurrence, with a repertoire-size bias correction applied to the TCR pairs. To estimate false discovery rates, a later analysis permuted the HLA or CMV assignments 20 times. In a later analysis, co-occurring TCRs were grouped using DBSCAN, and TCRdist sequence similarity was added for clustering within HLA-allele-positive subsets. Co-occurrence clustering excluded repertoires with fewer than 30,000 or more than 120,000 public chains, plus five with anomalous nucleotide sharing. TCRdb provides this immuneACCESS table in a form limited to in-frame rearrangements. Some clones are lacking; in checked studies, under half of them reflect an unresolved V gene, and why the rest are absent is not known. That table gives V, J and clone size, and the DNA gave D and trimming. This sample has 150,000 to 200,000 clones in its table, and 81% of those were observed once. The biggest ten clones account for roughly 5% of the sample.

These data belong to a study of cytomegalovirus exposure and HLA in healthy donors (dated 2017 in TCRdb). Regarding the research as a whole: According to an earlier analysis of around 600 of the donors, 150 million to 200 million T cells yielded roughly 100 million unique TCR beta sequences and about 280 Gb of sequence data. An early release covering around 630 HLA-typed donors comprised approximately 300 gigabases of sequencing data and roughly 86 million unique TCR sequences. The genetic ancestry cluster associated with self-reported Caucasian donors included about four fifths of the roughly 410 genotyped donors. The aim of the study was to test whether cataloging public T cell receptors could identify signatures of past pathogen exposure. The T cell repertoires of under 700 subjects were profiled by immunosequencing and related to cytomegalovirus serostatus. A separate validation cohort of 90 to 150 different subjects was used in addition to the 666-subject first cohort. To predict cytomegalovirus infection status, the study combined high-throughput TCR immunosequencing, statistical association of individual TCRs with disease status, and machine learning. A later analysis re-analyzed previously published TCR beta repertoires from about 600 donors and added high-resolution HLA genotyping to study TCR occurrence patterns. Rather than using new phenotypic data, the later analysis identified candidate immune exposures from TCR beta sequences and from how often those sequences occurred across donors. To decide whether each TCR beta V gene segment behaved as functional or pseudogenic, an earlier analysis of several hundred of the donors relied on high-throughput TCR beta sequencing. Donor age, sex, ethnicity and CMV serostatus were collected together with the repertoire data. Genome-wide SNP genotypes for about 65% of the roughly 670 donors were used in a later genetic analysis, which treated that subset as a discovery cohort. Every repertoire in the discovery cohort had been generated on one and the same sequencing platform. HLA typing covered class I and class II loci at four-digit resolution. Typing coverage varied by locus: about 620-630 donors for A, B, C, DRB1 and DQB1; approximately 520 for DQA1; more than 600 for DPA1; about 450 for DPB1. Four or five DR-DQ haplotypes were treated as single units for association and clustering because of strong linkage in the cohort. On average, 235,054 unique TCR beta nucleotide sequences were sequenced per donor among 300 to 500 genotyped donors of the cohort, with 15% to 20% of those sequences being non-productive. What the work shows at the level of the full study, not this receptor alone: Because HLA typing was unavailable for some donors at each locus, only the typed subset was used in association tests. Strong co-occurrence of HLA alleles, especially DR and DQ, made assigning TCR associations to individual alleles difficult. In a later analysis, most CMV-associated TCR beta chains were found to appear HLA-restricted, with HLA associations seemingly driven largely by CMV exposure. In the study, 150 to 200 TCR beta chains were listed as associated with cytomegalovirus. In a later analysis, TCR association rates were found to vary across HLA loci, with the most associated TCRs seen for DRB1 alleles and the fewest for HLA-C alleles. A later genetic analysis reported fewer N-insertions in productive TCRs among donors in an Asian-associated ancestry cluster than the roughly 700-donor mean. Correlated functional status among segregating V segments might reflect linkage disequilibrium, but an unknown experimental factor could not be ruled out. The authors suggested that the approach could potentially be extended to other disease states and immunological phenotypes. Three of the identified cytomegalovirus-associated TCR beta chains were confirmed in vitro to be specific for cytomegalovirus antigens. In an earlier analysis of fewer than 750 of the donors, most TCR beta V segments were observed in productive rearrangements about 87% or about 30% of the time, broadly matching IMGT annotations. In a later analysis, HLA-associated TCR beta chains were found to be more clonally expanded and to have lower generation probabilities than equally common non-associated chains. Because counts were too low, more than 15 rarely observed V segments, including chromosome 9 orphons, were excluded from the earlier analysis of several hundred of the donors. Specific HLA alleles were associated with over 15,000 TCR beta sequences at a false discovery rate of 0.05 in a later analysis. A further reported finding was that TCR beta sequences accurately predicted the HLA-A and HLA-B alleles for most subjects in the first cohort. A later genetic analysis associated a missense DCLRE1C variant with V-gene and J-gene trimming of TCR beta chains, and an independent cohort replicated the association. The classifier was reported to diagnose cytomegalovirus status with high specificity and sensitivity in both the original and validation cohorts. Roughly uniform sequencing depth across donors was assumed in presence/absence analyses, although this assumption may not hold. The only immune exposure information available for the cohort was CMV serostatus. The 87-base-pair reads could not distinguish some IMGT-functional V segments, including TRBV6-2 and TRBV6-3, so those segments were excluded. A later analysis reported that several top co-occurrence clusters appeared linked to parvovirus B19, influenza, CMV and Epstein-Barr virus. A group of highly shared sequence variants was considered likely to be a technical artifact of the sequencing pipeline. This cohort had only TCR beta chains sequenced, and the lack of alpha or paired-chain data limited which features could be detected. Most TCR sequences were observed very rarely across donors, whereas some public TCRs were present in many individuals.

Spanning cysteine to phenylalanine, the CDR3 consists of 15 amino acids. Left in the record is the CDR3 DNA by itself, 45 bases read in frame from the first base. Relative to germline, V is missing 5 bases and J is missing 0 bases, with 6 bases of the junction outside any gene match. The cohort comprised some 730 healthy bone marrow donors. All cohort members were sampled while nominally healthy, although unrecorded immune exposures were likely present. The donor tested CMV seropositive, placing the donor among the approximately 290 seropositive members of the cohort. Each donor provided a peripheral blood sample, and peripheral blood mononuclear cells were used for TCR beta sequencing. The Qiagen DNeasy Blood Extraction Kit was used to extract genomic DNA from the blood cell samples.

The V and J segments used are TRBV6-7 and TRBJ2-7, with 8 bases aligning to TRBD1. TRBV6-7 falls under the ORF class, with uncertain function. The TCR was taken from a young woman in good health and CMV-seropositive. The sequenced sample was PBMCs. The CDR3 protein is CASSHRDRSSYEQYF. The nucleotides are TGTGCCAGCAGTCACCGGGACAGGTCCTCCTACGAGCAGTACTTC.